What follows is one T cell receptor (beta chain) and its context. Antigen: not known. The germline V and J ends were trimmed by 0 bases and 9 bases, with 15 bases remaining between them. The CDR3 runs 15 residues. Germline CDR1 GTSNPN, CDR2 SVGIG (reference sequence). The data are from a study of shared clonotypes between healthy human individuals. Study context: Donor ages ranged 18 to 49 years: a couple of women, a few men. The study's findings and limits: The authors sampled blood alone, and tissue repertoires likely differ.

Several immunoSEQ plates held equal portions of the genomic DNA taken from each subset. Clones were read by immunoSEQ multiplex PCR, and TCRdb kept only the in-frame ones, dropping some. The sample has millions of clones; roughly nine tenths are singletons. Material for sequencing was naive CD4+ T cells sorted from blood. Indicated subset: CD45RA+ positively selected. The chain uses TRBV30 and TRBJ1-6, with D possibly TRBD1 on 5 matching bases. The sequence was obtained from a young man in good health. The CDR3 coding sequence is TGTGCCTGGAGTGTAGGTGAGGCGGGACGTTCACCCCTCCACTTT. This codes for CAWSVGEAGRSPLHF.